A single sample is the source of the 15 T cell receptor beta chains below, sequenced in a study of metastatic and nonmetastatic thyroid tumors. TCRdb used MiXCR to call clones anew from the PCR reads. Of roughly 48,000 clones listed, over 20% were seen once; the top ten hold 3% to 4%. No treatment had been given to any patient before thyroid surgery. The sequencing sample was made of blood. The source of these receptors is a male donor with papillary thyroid cancer or a benign thyroid nodule (not recorded which). Some clones in this sample may be carry-over from other donors' samples.

This clone is termed medium-sized. The CDR3 sequence: CSTGLAGDSYEQYF. CDR3 sequence (DNA): TGCAGTACTGGACTAGCGGGAGATTCCTACGAGCAGTACTTC. This chain links TRBV20-1 with TRBJ2-7, with TRBD2 identical over 13 bases. After removal of 8 bases from V and 1 base from J, the junction contained 5 bases not matched to a gene. The CDR3 loop spans 14 amino acids. Germline loops: CDR1 DFQATT, CDR2 SNEGSKA (reference sequence).

This clone was detected many times. The chain employs TRBV19 and TRBJ1-5, with TRBD1 as a possible D gene (6 bases). Trimming took 4 bases from V and 0 from J, leaving 19 bases between them. Germline assignment: CDR1 LNHDA and CDR2 SQIVND (reference sequence). The CDR3 contains 18 residues. The CDR3 DNA reads as TGTGCCAGTAGTAACTATCGGGACAAATTATATAGCAATCAGCCCCAGCATTTT. This sequence encodes CASSNYRDKLYSNQPQHF.

V and J are TRBV20-1 and TRBJ2-7; D gene unclear. The CDR3 length is 13 residues. Germline V lookup: CDR1 DFQATT, CDR2 SNEGSKA (reference sequence). V was clipped by 4 bases and J by 4 bases, with 14 bases between them. The CDR3 sequence: CSAISSVGYEQYF. The CDR3 nucleotides are TGCAGTGCTATATCTTCGGTAGGGTACGAGCAGTACTTC.

V and J are TRBV4-1 and TRBJ2-3, with D unclear. Germline V CDR1 and CDR2: MGHRA, YSYEKL. V lost 4 bases, J lost 2 bases, and 13 bases lay in between. There are 15 residues in the CDR3. Written as DNA, the CDR3 is TGCGCCAGCAGCCTGGAAGGGAAAACCACAGATACGCAGTATTTT. It specifies CASSLEGKTTDTQYF.

In this sample, this clone turned up many times. The DNA for the CDR3 is TGTGCCAGCAGCTTATCGGGCCCATGGACCCAGTACTTC. It encodes CASSLSGPWTQYF. The rearrangement links TRBV7-6 to TRBJ2-5; D uncertain. Germline CDR1 SGHVS, CDR2 FNYEAQ. V was trimmed by 2 bases and J by 7 bases, leaving 11 bases between them. The CDR3 consists of 13 residues.

The J gene is TRBJ2-7, the V gene TRBV6-2 or TRBV6-3, with 9 bases aligning to TRBD1. In germline, CDR1 is MNHEY, CDR2 SVGEGT. The CDR3 has 15 residues. The V segment lost 8 bases and the J segment 1 base; nucleotides outside the gene matches: 9. The CDR3 DNA follows: TGTGCCAGCGCAAGTATGGGACAGGGTTCCTACGAGCAGTACTTC. This gives the protein CASASMGQGSYEQYF.

This clone was seen many times. The chain recombines TRBV7-2 with TRBJ1-4; maybe TRBD1 (5 bases). Germline CDR1 and CDR2: SGHTA and FQGNSA. The CDR3 covers 12 residues. V was shortened by 8 bases and J by 4 bases, with 8 bases between the two germline ends. The DNA of the CDR3 is TGTGCCAGCGGGGCCTTTAATGAAAAACTGTTTTTT. Translated, it gives CASGAFNEKLFF.

At least ten counts were recorded for this clone. This chain connects TRBV7-8 to TRBJ2-5; 7 bases are a match to TRBD2. V was clipped by 8 bases and J by 5 bases; unmatched bases: 14. The CDR3 loop spans 15 amino acids. The germline CDR1 and CDR2 sequences are SGHVS and FQNEAQ. The CDR3 sequence is CASHATAGVRETQYF. CDR3 DNA: TGTGCCAGCCATGCAACCGCGGGAGTTAGGGAGACCCAGTACTTC. Using reference TRBV7-8 and TRBJ2-5 for the parts outside the CDR3, the full variable domain is GAGVSQSPRYKVAKRGQDVALRCDPISGHVSLFWYQQALGQGPEFLTYFQNEAQLDKSGLPSDRFFAERPEGSVSTLKIQRTQQEDSAVYLCASHATAGVRETQYFGPGTRLLVL.

Of note for this clone: This may arise from a read error, as a much more abundant clone is one base away. The chain combines TRBV5-1 with TRBJ1-2; D perhaps matches TRBD1 (5 bases). CDR3 length equals 13 residues. V lost 5 bases to trimming and J lost 4 bases, with 12 bases between them. In germline, CDR1 is SGHRS, CDR2 YFSETQ. CDR3 nucleotide sequence: TGCGCCAGCAGACTGGGGGGGTTCTATGGCTACACCTTC. Amino acid sequence: CASRLGGFYGYTF. Full variable domain (outside the CDR3, taken from reference TRBV5-1 and TRBJ1-2): KAGVTQTPRYLIKTRGQQVTLSCSPISGHRSVSWYQQTPGQGLQFLFEYFSETQRNKGNFPGRFSGRQFSNSRSEMNVSTLELGDSALYLCASRLGGFYGYTFGSGTRLTVV.

This clone was counted ten times or more. V is TRBV6-1 and J is TRBJ1-2, with TRBD1 matching over 8 bases. CDR1 and CDR2 from the germline V gene are MNHNS and SASEGT. CDR3 length equals 16 residues. The V and J ends lost 6 bases and 0 bases, in that order; junction bases with no gene match: 9. CDR3 sequence reads: CASSPTRTGTNYGYTF. In DNA form, the CDR3 reads TGTGCCAGCAGCCCAACCCGGACAGGGACTAACTATGGCTACACCTTC.

This clone came up many times. This sample also contains other DNA sequences that code for the same CDR3. The rearrangement links TRBV12-3 or TRBV12-4 to TRBJ2-2; 15 bases fit TRBD2. The V and J ends lost 5 bases and 5 bases, in that order; junction bases with no gene match: 6. CDR3 length: 17 amino acids. Written as DNA, the CDR3 is TGTGCCAGCAGTCCCGGACTAGCGGGAGGGGGGACCGGGGAGCTGTTTTTT. Translation gives CASSPGLAGGGTGELFF.

In this sample, this clone turned up a few times. The V gene is TRBV24-1, the J gene TRBJ2-1; TRBD1 is a possible D gene (7 bases). CDR1 KGHDR and CDR2 SFDVKD come from the germline V gene. The germline V and J ends were trimmed by 8 bases and 15 bases, with 19 bases remaining between them. This CDR3 has 12 residues. The CDR3 loop is CATMDRRGVGFF. In nucleotides, the CDR3 is TGTGCCACCATGGACAGGAGGGGGGTCGGGTTCTTC.

In this sample, this clone turned up many times. The chain joins TRBV3-1 to TRBJ2-2; no clear D gene. V lost 4 bases to trimming and J lost 8 bases, with 5 bases between them. CDR1 is LGHDT and CDR2 is YNNKEL in the germline V gene (reference sequence). The CDR3 extends over 11 amino acids. The CDR3 sequence is CASSLVGELFF. CDR3 coding DNA: TGTGCCAGCAGCCTAGTAGGGGAGCTGTTTTTT.

This clone has at least ten counts. V and J are TRBV6-1 and TRBJ2-3; no clear D gene. The CDR3 is made up of 13 amino acids. Germline V gene lookup returns CDR1 MNHNS and CDR2 SASEGT. Deletions cut 5 bases from V and 6 bases from J, with 12 bases between. CDR3 amino acids: CASSLVLVDTQYF. The CDR3 DNA is TGTGCCAGCAGTTTAGTTTTGGTGGATACGCAGTATTTT.

This clone occurred a few times. The CDR3 protein is CATSSDRGGYNEQFF. The CDR3, as DNA: TGTGCCACCAGCTCAGACAGGGGTGGCTACAATGAGCAGTTCTTC. V gene TRBV15 combines with J gene TRBJ2-1, with 8 bases lining up with TRBD1. After removal of 5 bases from V and 3 bases from J, the junction contained 6 bases not matched to a gene. CDR1 LNHNV and CDR2 YYDKDF come from the germline V gene (reference sequence). This CDR3 spans 15 amino acids.